This T cell receptor (beta chain) was sequenced in a study of shared clonotypes between healthy human individuals. The genomic DNA of each subset was split evenly across several immunoSEQ plates. Measured with immunoSEQ multiplex PCR; TCRdb has only the in-frame clones, and not every one. The sample carries millions of clones, just under 95% recorded once. CD45RO-negative, CCR7-selected cells formed the naive CD8 fraction, which excluded terminally differentiated effector memory CD45RA+ cells. On this clone: The antigen is not known.

Study conclusions and caveats: Rarefaction indicated that sorted-subset sequencing remained incomplete although depth was large. Clonotypes shared by all four sorted-subset donors had higher generation probabilities than non-shared clonotypes.

The CDR3 has 15 amino acids. CDR1 is ENHRY, CDR2 SYGVKD, per germline. The V gene lost 3 bases and the J gene lost 4 bases, with 14 bases spanning the gap. The chain employs TRBV10-3 and TRBJ2-3, with D perhaps matching TRBD2 (6 bases). This receptor was identified in a man aged 18-30 years in good health. The material sequenced was naive CD8+ T cells sorted from blood. The CDR3 spells CAISDYPGVADTQYF. CDR3 in DNA: TGTGCCATCAGTGATTATCCGGGAGTAGCAGATACGCAGTATTTT.